This entry describes one T cell receptor beta chain. The table lists this clone with a few counts. The antigen it recognizes is unknown. Qualities for individual bases were not recorded, and no much larger clone is one base off. The method behind the library was the immunoSEQ multiplex PCR assay. TCRdb mirrors the immuneACCESS table, restricted to in-frame sequences. Some clones are absent from its copies; in checked studies, under half trace to an unresolved V gene, and the reason for the others is unknown. In this sample the table shows a few thousand clones, less than 85% of which occur a single time. Approximately 18% of the sample comes from the top ten. Sequences SGHAT (CDR1) and FQNNGV (CDR2) are obtained from the germline V gene. Relative to germline, V is missing 3 bases and J is missing 1 base, with 4 bases of the junction outside any gene match. The CDR3 numbers 16 residues from cysteine through phenylalanine. Of the read, only the CDR3 DNA is kept; its 48 bases are in frame from base 1.

These data are taken from a study of chemoradiotherapy in HPV16-positive cancers (dated by TCRdb to the early 2020s). Describing the broader study: Candidate HPV-specific T-cell clones and common TCR motifs were defined through functional T-cell assays on cells from a couple of HPV16-positive patients. Whether T-cell immunity against the HPV oncoproteins E6 and E7 changes during chemoradiotherapy and whether survival is affected by this immunity were examined in the study. The candidate HPV-specific TCRs and motifs were subsequently tracked in TCR repertoires obtained from approximately 86 patients with HPV-related cancers. Beyond this particular receptor, the publication reports: Expansion of candidate HPV-specific clones and E7-related TCR motifs was observed in the tumor microenvironment during treatment, whereas no such expansion was observed for non-HPV-specific T cells. The functional definition of HPV-specific T cells came from only a couple of HPV16-positive patients, and the survival association was reported for HPV16-positive patients. In HPV16-positive patients, expansion of HPV-responsive T cells during chemoradiotherapy was found to be associated with improved recurrence-free survival.

Because repertoires were sampled repeatedly during chemoradiotherapy, clonal expansion in the tumor microenvironment could be followed. The TCR originated in a human donor with HPV-associated anogenital cancer. This specimen consisted of tumor tissue, obtained from a patient who underwent chemoradiotherapy. The chain links TRBV11-2 with TRBJ2-5; 11 nucleotides in the junction match TRBD1. The DNA is TGTGCCAGCAGCTTGGGACAGGGGGTATTCCAAGAGACCCAGTACTTC. Its protein product is CASSLGQGVFQETQYF.